This T cell receptor beta chain was profiled in a study of siplizumab effects on memory and regulatory T cells. In regard to this clone: Its matching antigen is unknown.

Germline CDR1 WNHNN, CDR2 SYGVQD (reference sequence). The CDR3 contains 14 residues. Trimming shortened V by 4 bases and J by 5 bases, and 15 bases separated the two germline ends. Study results and caveats: The mapping of alloreactive clones to unstimulated subsets covered only a minor fraction of them. A major contribution to the alloresponse seemed to be made by naive T cells, which seemed more diverse than memory cells. Siplizumab conditions gave an average of almost 70% Treg-derived mappable alloreactive CD4+ clones, versus 26.9% for controls.

Using immunoSEQ multiplex PCR, the repertoire was profiled, and TCRdb retains in-frame clones only, with some absent. The table shows approximately 100,000 clones, with roughly 94% occurring only once. The receptor comes from a human donor in good health. This chain joins TRBV10-1 and TRBJ2-7; D remains unclear. Sequencing was carried out using Tregs sorted from blood. The CDR3 DNA reads as TGCGCCAGCAGTGCGGCGGTTTCGTCCAACGAGCAGTACTTC. It codes for CASSAAVSSNEQYF.